This is a list of T cell receptor beta chains from one sample in a study of shared clonotypes between healthy human individuals. The repertoire was sequenced with immunoSEQ multiplex PCR; TCRdb's copy has only in-frame clones and lacks some. Among approximately 720,000 clones listed, 72% were seen once. The material sequenced was memory CD4+ T cells sorted from blood. These receptors were taken from a woman aged 30 to 39 in good health. Each CDR3 is given with its conserved first and last residue. The order of the fields is J gene, V gene, clone size, CDR3 protein. The size entry is marked missing in some rows and otherwise reads once, few, many or a size class.

j_gene: TRBJ2-3
v_gene: TRBV29-1
abundance: .
CDR3aa: CSVEILAGRTDTQYF

j_gene: TRBJ2-1
v_gene: TRBV29-1
abundance: once
CDR3aa: CSVRSGLSVLEQFF

j_gene: TRBJ2-1
v_gene: TRBV28
abundance: once
CDR3aa: CASSSRLGKGNEQFF

j_gene: TRBJ1-1
v_gene: TRBV28
abundance: .
CDR3aa: CASSHGGVAAFF

j_gene: TRBJ1-2
v_gene: TRBV28
abundance: .
CDR3aa: CAGGGSSYYGYTF

j_gene: TRBJ2-7
v_gene: TRBV28
abundance: .
CDR3aa: CASSLWTTPASYEQYF

j_gene: TRBJ1-1
v_gene: TRBV6-1
abundance: .
CDR3aa: CASTSQQGSEAFF

j_gene: TRBJ2-2
v_gene: TRBV11-2
abundance: few
CDR3aa: CASTDRGVAGLNTGELFF

j_gene: TRBJ2-1
v_gene: TRBV27
abundance: .
CDR3aa: CASSRLGNEQFF

j_gene: TRBJ1-3
v_gene: TRBV7-7
abundance: .
CDR3aa: CASSLSDSSGNTIYF

j_gene: TRBJ2-2
v_gene: TRBV29-1
abundance: .
CDR3aa: CSFTPGGNTGELFF

j_gene: TRBJ2-4
v_gene: TRBV5-4
abundance: few
CDR3aa: CASSLEQGIDIQYF

j_gene: TRBJ2-3
v_gene: TRBV4-2
abundance: many
CDR3aa: CASSQTSSGIMADTQYF

j_gene: TRBJ2-1
v_gene: TRBV5-1
abundance: once
CDR3aa: CASSLWREAYNEQFF

j_gene: TRBJ2-3
v_gene: TRBV19
abundance: .
CDR3aa: CASSSDPADTQYF

j_gene: TRBJ1-6
v_gene: TRBV6-5
abundance: .
CDR3aa: CASSYSRQAGNSPLHF

j_gene: TRBJ1-1
v_gene: TRBV5-1
abundance: .
CDR3aa: CASSWGTANTEAFF

j_gene: TRBJ1-5
v_gene: TRBV6-4
abundance: many
CDR3aa: CASSPDRGGNQPQHF

j_gene: TRBJ2-7
v_gene: TRBV28
abundance: .
CDR3aa: CASKRLREADEQYF

j_gene: TRBJ1-1
v_gene: TRBV29-1
abundance: .
CDR3aa: CSVENGAEAFF

j_gene: TRBJ1-5
v_gene: TRBV2
abundance: .
CDR3aa: CASSLQGQNQPQHF

j_gene: TRBJ1-5
v_gene: TRBV14
abundance: medium-sized
CDR3aa: CASSLTRNQPQHF

j_gene: TRBJ2-7
v_gene: TRBV7-2
abundance: .
CDR3aa: CASSSGLAGGPFRYEQYF

j_gene: TRBJ2-6
v_gene: TRBV11-2
abundance: .
CDR3aa: CASSSKTRTGNSGANVLTF

j_gene: TRBJ2-7
v_gene: TRBV27
abundance: .
CDR3aa: CASSFDQSEQYF

j_gene: TRBJ2-1
v_gene: TRBV5-1
abundance: few
CDR3aa: CASSLGWNNEQFF

j_gene: TRBJ1-2
v_gene: TRBV11-3
abundance: .
CDR3aa: CASSQTFVRGNYGYTF

j_gene: TRBJ2-1
v_gene: TRBV5-1
abundance: .
CDR3aa: CASAREGSYNEQFF

j_gene: TRBJ1-2
v_gene: TRBV10-1
abundance: medium-sized
CDR3aa: CASSESQGYGYTF

j_gene: TRBJ2-3
v_gene: TRBV19
abundance: .
CDR3aa: CASSIATGDTQYF

j_gene: TRBJ2-1
v_gene: TRBV14
abundance: .
CDR3aa: CASSQAGHGSYNEQFF

j_gene: TRBJ2-5
v_gene: TRBV11-2
abundance: .
CDR3aa: CASSLARRGETQYF

j_gene: TRBJ2-1
v_gene: TRBV5-1
abundance: .
CDR3aa: CASSLVAGTEIYNEQFF

j_gene: TRBJ2-3
v_gene: TRBV6-6
abundance: .
CDR3aa: CASIRLAADTQYF

j_gene: TRBJ2-7
v_gene: TRBV11-2
abundance: .
CDR3aa: CASSLAGVPYEQYF

j_gene: TRBJ1-5
v_gene: TRBV6-5
abundance: .
CDR3aa: CASSRQFSNQPQHF

j_gene: TRBJ2-2
v_gene: TRBV28
abundance: .
CDR3aa: CASSVDRGWTGELFF

j_gene: TRBJ2-1
v_gene: TRBV9
abundance: .
CDR3aa: CASSVGQRESYEQFF

j_gene: TRBJ2-7
v_gene: TRBV28
abundance: .
CDR3aa: CASSLWREGRSEQYF

j_gene: TRBJ2-3
v_gene: TRBV9
abundance: .
CDR3aa: CASSVEGGRAADTQYF

j_gene: TRBJ1-2
v_gene: TRBV19
abundance: .
CDR3aa: CASSIHGFRAGYTF

j_gene: TRBJ2-7
v_gene: TRBV6-5
abundance: .
CDR3aa: CASKPRAGPYEQYF

j_gene: TRBJ1-5
v_gene: TRBV28
abundance: .
CDR3aa: CASSGQGGFGQPQHF

j_gene: TRBJ2-7
v_gene: TRBV29-1
abundance: .
CDR3aa: CSVIATGGESEQYF

j_gene: TRBJ1-2
v_gene: TRBV28
abundance: .
CDR3aa: CASRTGAPSNYGYTF

j_gene: TRBJ1-5
v_gene: TRBV6-6
abundance: .
CDR3aa: CASRHRGRDQPQHF

j_gene: TRBJ1-2
v_gene: TRBV6-1
abundance: .
CDR3aa: CASSEPPNYGYTF

j_gene: TRBJ2-3
v_gene: TRBV6-4
abundance: .
CDR3aa: CATKTGDGGTDTQYF

j_gene: TRBJ2-2
v_gene: TRBV2
abundance: .
CDR3aa: CASREQGTDTGELFF

j_gene: TRBJ1-1
v_gene: TRBV5-4
abundance: .
CDR3aa: CASSWQAMNTEAFF

j_gene: TRBJ2-7
v_gene: TRBV7-9
abundance: .
CDR3aa: CASSLASGRGEQYF

j_gene: TRBJ2-7
v_gene: TRBV27
abundance: few
CDR3aa: CASSSLAGSYEQYF